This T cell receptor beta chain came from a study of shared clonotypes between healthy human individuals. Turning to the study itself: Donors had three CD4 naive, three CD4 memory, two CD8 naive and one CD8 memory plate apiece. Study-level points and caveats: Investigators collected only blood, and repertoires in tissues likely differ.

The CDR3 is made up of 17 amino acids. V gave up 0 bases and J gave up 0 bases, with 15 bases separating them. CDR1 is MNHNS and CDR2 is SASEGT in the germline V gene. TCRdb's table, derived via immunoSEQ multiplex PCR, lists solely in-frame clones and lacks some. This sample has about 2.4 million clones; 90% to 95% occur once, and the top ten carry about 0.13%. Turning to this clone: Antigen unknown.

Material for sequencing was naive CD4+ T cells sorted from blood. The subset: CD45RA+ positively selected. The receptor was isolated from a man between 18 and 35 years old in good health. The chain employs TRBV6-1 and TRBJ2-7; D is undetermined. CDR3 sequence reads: CASSEALLGVSSYEQYF. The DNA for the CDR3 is TGTGCCAGCAGTGAAGCGCTTCTAGGCGTCAGCTCCTACGAGCAGTACTTC.